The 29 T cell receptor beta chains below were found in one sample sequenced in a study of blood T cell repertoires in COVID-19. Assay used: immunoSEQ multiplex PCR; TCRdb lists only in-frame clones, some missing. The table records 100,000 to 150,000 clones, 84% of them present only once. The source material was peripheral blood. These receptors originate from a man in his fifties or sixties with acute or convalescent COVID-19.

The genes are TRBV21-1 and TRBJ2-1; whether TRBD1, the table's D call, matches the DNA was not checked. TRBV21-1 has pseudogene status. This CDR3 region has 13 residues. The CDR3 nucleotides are TGTGCCAGCACGGACAGGGTCTACAATGAGCAGTTCTTC. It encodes CASTDRVYNEQFF.

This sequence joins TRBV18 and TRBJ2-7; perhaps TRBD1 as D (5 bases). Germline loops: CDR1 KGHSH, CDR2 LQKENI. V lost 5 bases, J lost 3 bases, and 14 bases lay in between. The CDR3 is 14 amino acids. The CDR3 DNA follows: TGTGCCAGCTCAAACACAGGATCCAACTACGAGCAGTACTTC. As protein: CASSNTGSNYEQYF. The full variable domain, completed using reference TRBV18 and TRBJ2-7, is NAGVMQNPRHLVRRRGQEARLRCSPMKGHSHVYWYRQLPEEGLKFMVYLQKENIIDESGMPKERFSAEFPKEGPSILRIQQVVRGDSAAYFCASSNTGSNYEQYFGPGTRLTVT.

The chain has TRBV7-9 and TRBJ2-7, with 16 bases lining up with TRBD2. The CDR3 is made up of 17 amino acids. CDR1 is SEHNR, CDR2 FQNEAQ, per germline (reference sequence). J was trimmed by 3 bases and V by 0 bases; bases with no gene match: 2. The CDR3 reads CASSLAGTSGRGYEQYF. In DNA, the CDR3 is TGTGCCAGCAGCTTAGCTGGGACTAGCGGGAGGGGCTACGAGCAGTACTTC.

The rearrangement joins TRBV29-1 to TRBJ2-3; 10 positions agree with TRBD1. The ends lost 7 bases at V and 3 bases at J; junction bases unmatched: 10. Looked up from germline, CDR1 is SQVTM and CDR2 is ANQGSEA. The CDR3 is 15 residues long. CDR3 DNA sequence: TGCAGCGCTAAGGGACAGGGGTTCGGGACAGATACGCAGTATTTT. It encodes CSAKGQGFGTDTQYF.

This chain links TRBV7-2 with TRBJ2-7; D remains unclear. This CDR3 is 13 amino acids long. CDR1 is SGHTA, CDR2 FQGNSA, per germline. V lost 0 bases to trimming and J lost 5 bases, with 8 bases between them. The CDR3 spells CASSLAKLHEQYF. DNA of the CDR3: TGTGCCAGCAGCTTAGCAAAGCTCCACGAGCAGTACTTC.

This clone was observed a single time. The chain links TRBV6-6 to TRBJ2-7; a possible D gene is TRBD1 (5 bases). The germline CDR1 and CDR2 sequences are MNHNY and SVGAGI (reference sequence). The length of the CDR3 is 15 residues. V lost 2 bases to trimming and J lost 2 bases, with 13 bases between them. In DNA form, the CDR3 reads TGTGCCAGCAGTTACGGGCAGGGTGGGACCTACGAGCAGTACTTC. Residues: CASSYGQGGTYEQYF.

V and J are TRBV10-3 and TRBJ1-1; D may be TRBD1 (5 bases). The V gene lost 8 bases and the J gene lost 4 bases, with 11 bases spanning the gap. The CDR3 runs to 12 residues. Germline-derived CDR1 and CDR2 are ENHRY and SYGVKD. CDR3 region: CAIGQGGTEAFF. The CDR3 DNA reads TGTGCCATCGGGCAGGGAGGCACTGAAGCTTTCTTT.

CDR3 nucleotides: TGTGCCAGCAGTGAATCCGACAGGGGGCTCAATCAGCCCCAGCATTTT. Translating it yields CASSESDRGLNQPQHF. V is TRBV6-4 and J is TRBJ1-5; 10 bases align to TRBD1. Per germline, CDR1 MRHNA and CDR2 SNTAGT. The CDR3 contains 16 residues. The ends lost 3 bases at V and 3 bases at J; junction bases unmatched: 5.

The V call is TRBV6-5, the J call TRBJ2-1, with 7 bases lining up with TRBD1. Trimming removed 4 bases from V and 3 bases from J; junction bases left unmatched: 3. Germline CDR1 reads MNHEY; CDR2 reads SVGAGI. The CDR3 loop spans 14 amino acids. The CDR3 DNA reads TGTGCCAGCAGTTTTGGACAGGACTACAATGAGCAGTTCTTC. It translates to CASSFGQDYNEQFF.

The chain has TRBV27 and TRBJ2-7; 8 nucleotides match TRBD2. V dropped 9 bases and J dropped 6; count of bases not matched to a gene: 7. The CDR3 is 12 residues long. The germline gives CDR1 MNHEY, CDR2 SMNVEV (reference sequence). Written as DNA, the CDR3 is TGTGCCAGTGGGACTAGTAGGGGCGAGCAGTACTTC. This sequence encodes CASGTSRGEQYF.

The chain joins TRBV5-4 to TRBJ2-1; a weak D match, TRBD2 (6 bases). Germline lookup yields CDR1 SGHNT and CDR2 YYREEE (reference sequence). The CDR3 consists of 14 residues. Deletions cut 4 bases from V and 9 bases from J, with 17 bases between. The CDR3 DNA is TGTGCCAGCAGCCCCCTGACTAGTACGGGTGAGCAGTTCTTC. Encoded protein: CASSPLTSTGEQFF.

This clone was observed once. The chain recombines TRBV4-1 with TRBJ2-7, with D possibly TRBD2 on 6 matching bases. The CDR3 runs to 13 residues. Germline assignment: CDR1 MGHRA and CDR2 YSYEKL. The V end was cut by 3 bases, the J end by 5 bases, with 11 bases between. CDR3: CASSHIGGNEQYF. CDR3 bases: TGCGCCAGCAGCCACATAGGAGGGAACGAGCAGTACTTC.

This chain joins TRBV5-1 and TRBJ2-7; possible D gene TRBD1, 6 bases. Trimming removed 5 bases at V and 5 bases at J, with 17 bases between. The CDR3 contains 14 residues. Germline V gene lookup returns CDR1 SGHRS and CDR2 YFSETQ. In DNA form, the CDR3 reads TGCGCCAGCAGTCCTAGATTACAGGGAAACGAGCAGTACTTC. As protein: CASSPRLQGNEQYF.

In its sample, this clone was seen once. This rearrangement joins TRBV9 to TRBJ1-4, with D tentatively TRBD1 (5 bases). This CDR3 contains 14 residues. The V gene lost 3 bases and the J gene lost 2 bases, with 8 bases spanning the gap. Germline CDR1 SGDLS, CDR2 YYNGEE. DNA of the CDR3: TGTGCCAGCAGCGCCAGGGTTACTAATGAAAAACTGTTTTTT. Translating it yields CASSARVTNEKLFF.

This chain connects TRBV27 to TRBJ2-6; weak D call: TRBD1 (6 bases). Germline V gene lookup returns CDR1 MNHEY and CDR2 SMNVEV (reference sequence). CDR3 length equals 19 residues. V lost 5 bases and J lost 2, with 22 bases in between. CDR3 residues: CASSPQQGPSYAGANVLTF. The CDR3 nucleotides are TGTGCCAGCAGTCCCCAACAGGGACCGTCGTATGCTGGGGCCAACGTCCTGACTTTC.

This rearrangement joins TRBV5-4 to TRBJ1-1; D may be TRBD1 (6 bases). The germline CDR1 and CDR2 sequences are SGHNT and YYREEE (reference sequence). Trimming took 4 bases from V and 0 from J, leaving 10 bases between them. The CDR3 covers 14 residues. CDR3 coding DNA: TGTGCCAGCAGCAAGACAGGAGTGAACACTGAAGCTTTCTTT. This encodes CASSKTGVNTEAFF.

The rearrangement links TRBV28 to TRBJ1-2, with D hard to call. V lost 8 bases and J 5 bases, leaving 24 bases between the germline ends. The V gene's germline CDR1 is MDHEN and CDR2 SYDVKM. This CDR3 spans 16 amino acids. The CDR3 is CASGGSSGYLKYGYTF. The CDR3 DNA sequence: TGTGCCAGCGGCGGGAGTAGCGGGTACCTAAAGTATGGCTACACCTTC.

The DNA for the CDR3 is TGCGCCAGCAGTGAGGAGAGCGGGAGGGCCGGGGAGCTGTTTTTT. Amino acids: CASSEESGRAGELFF. V usage is TRBV10-1 and J usage is TRBJ2-2; 10 bases align to TRBD2. The germline V gene encodes CDR1 WNHNN and CDR2 SYGVQD (reference sequence). CDR3 length: 15 residues. The V segment lost 2 bases and the J segment 6 bases; nucleotides outside the gene matches: 3.

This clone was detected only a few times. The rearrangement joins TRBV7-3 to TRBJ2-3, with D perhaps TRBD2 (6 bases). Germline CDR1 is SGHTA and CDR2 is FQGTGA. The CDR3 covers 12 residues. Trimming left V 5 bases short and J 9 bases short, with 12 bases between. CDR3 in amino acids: CASSPGAGTQYF. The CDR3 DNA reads TGTGCCAGCAGCCCTGGGGCGGGAACGCAGTATTTT.

CDR3 amino acids: CASSADRGPSEKLFF. As DNA, the CDR3 is TGTGCCAGCAGCGCGGACAGGGGGCCCTCAGAAAAACTGTTTTTT. V usage is TRBV7-6 and J usage is TRBJ1-4; 11 bases match TRBD1. CDR1 SGHVS and CDR2 FNYEAQ come from the germline V gene. After removal of 5 bases from V and 8 bases from J, the junction contained 7 bases not matched to a gene. The CDR3 totals 15 residues.

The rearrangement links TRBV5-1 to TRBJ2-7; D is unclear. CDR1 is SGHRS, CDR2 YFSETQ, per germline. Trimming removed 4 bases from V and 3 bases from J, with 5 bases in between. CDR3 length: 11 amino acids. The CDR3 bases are TGCGCCAGCAGCACTAACTACGAGCAGTACTTC. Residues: CASSTNYEQYF.

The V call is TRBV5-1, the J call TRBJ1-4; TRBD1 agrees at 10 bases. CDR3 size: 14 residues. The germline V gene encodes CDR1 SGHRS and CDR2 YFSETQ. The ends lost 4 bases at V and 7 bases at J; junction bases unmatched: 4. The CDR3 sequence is CASSPDRGLEKLFF. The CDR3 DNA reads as TGCGCCAGCAGCCCTGACAGGGGGCTTGAAAAACTGTTTTTT. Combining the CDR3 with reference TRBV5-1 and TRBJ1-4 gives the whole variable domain KAGVTQTPRYLIKTRGQQVTLSCSPISGHRSVSWYQQTPGQGLQFLFEYFSETQRNKGNFPGRFSGRQFSNSRSEMNVSTLELGDSALYLCASSPDRGLEKLFFGSGTQLSVL.

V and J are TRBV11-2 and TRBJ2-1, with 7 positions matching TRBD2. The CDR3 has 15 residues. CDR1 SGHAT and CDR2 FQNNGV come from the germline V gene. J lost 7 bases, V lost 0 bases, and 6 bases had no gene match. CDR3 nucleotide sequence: TGTGCCAGCAGCTTAGAAGGCGGGAGCAGAAATGAGCAGTTCTTC. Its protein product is CASSLEGGSRNEQFF.

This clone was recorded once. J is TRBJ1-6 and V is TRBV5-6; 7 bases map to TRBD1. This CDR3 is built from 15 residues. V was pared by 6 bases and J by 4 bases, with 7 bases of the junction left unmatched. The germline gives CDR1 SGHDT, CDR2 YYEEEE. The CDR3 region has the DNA TGTGCCAGCATGCCGACAGGGATTTATAATTCACCCCTCCACTTT. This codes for CASMPTGIYNSPLHF.

This CDR3 reads CASSLGGRSAFF. CDR3 nucleotide sequence: TGTGCCAGCAGCTTAGGCGGCCGATCTGCTTTCTTT. The chain joins TRBV7-3 to TRBJ1-1, with D unresolved. Between the trimmed V and J ends, which lost 2 bases and 11 bases, there was a span of 12 bases. CDR1 SGHTA and CDR2 FQGTGA come from the germline V gene. The CDR3 runs 12 residues.

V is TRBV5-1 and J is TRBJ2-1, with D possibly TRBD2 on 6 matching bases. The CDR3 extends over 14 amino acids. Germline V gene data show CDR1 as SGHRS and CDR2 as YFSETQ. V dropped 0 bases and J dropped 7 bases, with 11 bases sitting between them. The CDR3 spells CASSLDAAGNEQFF. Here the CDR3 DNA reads TGCGCCAGCAGCTTGGATGCTGCGGGGAATGAGCAGTTCTTC.

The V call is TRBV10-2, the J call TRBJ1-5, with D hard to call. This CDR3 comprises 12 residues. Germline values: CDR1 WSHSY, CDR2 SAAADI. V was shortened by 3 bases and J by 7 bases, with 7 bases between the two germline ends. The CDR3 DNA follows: TGCGCCAGCAGTGACCTGGGCCAGCCCCAGCATTTT. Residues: CASSDLGQPQHF.

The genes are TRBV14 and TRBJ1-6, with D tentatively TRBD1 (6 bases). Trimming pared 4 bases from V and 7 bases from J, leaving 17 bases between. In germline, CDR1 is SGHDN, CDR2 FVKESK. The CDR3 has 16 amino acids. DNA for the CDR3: TGTGCCAGCAGCCCCCGAGGGGGGGTTGGGAATTCACCCCTCCACTTT. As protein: CASSPRGGVGNSPLHF.

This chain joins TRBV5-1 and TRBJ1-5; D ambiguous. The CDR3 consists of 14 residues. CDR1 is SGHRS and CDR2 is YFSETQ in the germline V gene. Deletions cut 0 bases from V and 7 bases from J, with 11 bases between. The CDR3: CASSLEIGGQPQHF. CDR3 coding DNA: TGCGCCAGCAGCTTGGAGATAGGAGGACAGCCCCAGCATTTT.